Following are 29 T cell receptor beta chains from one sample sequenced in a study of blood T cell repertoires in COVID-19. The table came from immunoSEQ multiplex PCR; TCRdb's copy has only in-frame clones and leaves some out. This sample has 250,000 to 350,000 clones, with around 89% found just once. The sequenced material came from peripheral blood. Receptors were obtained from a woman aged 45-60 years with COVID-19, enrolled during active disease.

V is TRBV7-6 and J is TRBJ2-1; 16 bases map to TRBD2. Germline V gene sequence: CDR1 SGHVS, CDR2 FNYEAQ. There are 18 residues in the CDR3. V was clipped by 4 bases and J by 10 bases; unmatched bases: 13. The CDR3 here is CASSSMLSGTSGRGEQFF. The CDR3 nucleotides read TGTGCCAGCAGCTCAATGCTTTCCGGGACTAGCGGGAGGGGGGAGCAGTTCTTC. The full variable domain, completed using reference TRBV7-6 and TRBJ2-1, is GAGVSQSPRYKVTKRGQDVALRCDPISGHVSLYWYRQALGQGPEFLTYFNYEAQQDKSGLPNDRFSAERPEGSISTLTIQRTEQRDSAMYRCASSSMLSGTSGRGEQFFGPGTRLTVL.

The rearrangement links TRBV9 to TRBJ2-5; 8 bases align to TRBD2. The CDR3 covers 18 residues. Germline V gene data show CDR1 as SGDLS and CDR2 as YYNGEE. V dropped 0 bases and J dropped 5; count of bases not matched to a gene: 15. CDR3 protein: CASSVEDGEREIWETQYF. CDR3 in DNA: TGTGCCAGCAGCGTAGAAGATGGGGAGCGGGAGATTTGGGAGACCCAGTACTTC.

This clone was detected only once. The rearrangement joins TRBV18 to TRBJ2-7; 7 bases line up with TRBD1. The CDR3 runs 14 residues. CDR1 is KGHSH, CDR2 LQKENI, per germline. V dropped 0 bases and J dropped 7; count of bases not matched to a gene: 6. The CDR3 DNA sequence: TGTGCCAGCTCACCACCCGGCAGGGGGTGGGAGCAGTACTTC. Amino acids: CASSPPGRGWEQYF.

CDR3: CASNQRGNYGYTF. The CDR3 DNA reads TGTGCCAGCAACCAAAGGGGGAACTATGGCTACACCTTC. The genes are TRBV7-9 and TRBJ1-2, with D perhaps matching TRBD1 (6 bases). V was trimmed by 7 bases and J by 2 bases, leaving 11 bases between them. CDR1 and CDR2 (germline): SEHNR, FQNEAQ (reference sequence). This CDR3 spans 13 amino acids.

CDR3 in amino acids: CSVSGRGRQGAYEQYF. In DNA, the CDR3 is TGCAGCGTTTCCGGCCGGGGACGACAGGGGGCCTACGAGCAGTACTTC. This chain links TRBV29-1 with TRBJ2-7; 9 bases map to TRBD1. V dropped 5 bases and J dropped 2; count of bases not matched to a gene: 13. This CDR3 comprises 16 residues. Looked up from germline, CDR1 is SQVTM and CDR2 is ANQGSEA.

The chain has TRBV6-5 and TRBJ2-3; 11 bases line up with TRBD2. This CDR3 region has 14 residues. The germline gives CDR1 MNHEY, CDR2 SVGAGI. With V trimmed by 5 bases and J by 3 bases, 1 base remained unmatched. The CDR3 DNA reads TGTGCCAGCAGTCGACTAGCGGGGACAGATACGCAGTATTTT. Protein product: CASSRLAGTDTQYF.

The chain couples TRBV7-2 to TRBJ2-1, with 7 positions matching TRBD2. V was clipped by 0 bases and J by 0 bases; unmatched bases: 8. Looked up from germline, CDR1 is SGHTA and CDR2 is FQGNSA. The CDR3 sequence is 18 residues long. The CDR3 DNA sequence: TGTGCCAGCAGCTTAGCGGGGAGGGAGGGCCTCTCCTACAATGAGCAGTTCTTC. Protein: CASSLAGREGLSYNEQFF.

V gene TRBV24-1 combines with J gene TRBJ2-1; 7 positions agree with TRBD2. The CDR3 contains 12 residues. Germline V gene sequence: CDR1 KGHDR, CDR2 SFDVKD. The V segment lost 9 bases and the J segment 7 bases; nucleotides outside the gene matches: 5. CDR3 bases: TGTGCCACCGGACTAGAGCTTAATGAGCAGTTCTTC. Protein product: CATGLELNEQFF.

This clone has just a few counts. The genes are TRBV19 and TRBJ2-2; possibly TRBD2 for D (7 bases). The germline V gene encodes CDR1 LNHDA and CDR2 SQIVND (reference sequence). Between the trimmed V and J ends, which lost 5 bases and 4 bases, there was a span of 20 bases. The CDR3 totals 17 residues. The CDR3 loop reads CASSLRGQRDLTGELFF. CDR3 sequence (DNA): TGTGCCAGTAGTCTCCGGGGGCAGCGGGACCTCACCGGGGAGCTGTTTTTT.

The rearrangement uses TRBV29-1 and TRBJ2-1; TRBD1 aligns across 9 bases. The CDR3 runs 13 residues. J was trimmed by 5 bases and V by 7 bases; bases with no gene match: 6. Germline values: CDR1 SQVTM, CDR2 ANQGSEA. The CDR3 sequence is CSAKTGGHNEQFF. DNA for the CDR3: TGCAGCGCAAAAACAGGGGGCCACAATGAGCAGTTCTTC.

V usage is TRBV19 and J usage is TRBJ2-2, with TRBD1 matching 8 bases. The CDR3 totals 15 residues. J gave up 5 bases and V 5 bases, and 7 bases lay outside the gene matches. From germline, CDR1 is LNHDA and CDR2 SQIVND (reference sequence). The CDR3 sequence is CASSGGQGWTGELFF. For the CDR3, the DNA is TGTGCCAGTAGTGGAGGACAGGGATGGACCGGGGAGCTGTTTTTT.

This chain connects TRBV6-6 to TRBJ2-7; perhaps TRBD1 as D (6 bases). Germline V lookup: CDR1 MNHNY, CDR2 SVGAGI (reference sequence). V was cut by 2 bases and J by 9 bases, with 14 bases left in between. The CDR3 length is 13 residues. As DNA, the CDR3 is TGTGCCAGCAGTTACCCGGGGACACCCATGCAGTACTTC. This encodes CASSYPGTPMQYF.

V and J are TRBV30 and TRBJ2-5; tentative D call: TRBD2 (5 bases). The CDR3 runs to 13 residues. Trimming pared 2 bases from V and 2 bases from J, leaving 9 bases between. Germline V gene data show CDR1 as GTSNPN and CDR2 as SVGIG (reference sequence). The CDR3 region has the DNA TGTGCCTGGAGTCGGGGTTTTCAAGAGACCCAGTACTTC. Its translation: CAWSRGFQETQYF.

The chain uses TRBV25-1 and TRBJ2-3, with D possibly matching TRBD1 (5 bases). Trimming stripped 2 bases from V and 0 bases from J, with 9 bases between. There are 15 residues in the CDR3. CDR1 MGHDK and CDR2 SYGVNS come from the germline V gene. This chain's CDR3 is CASSERGASTDTQYF. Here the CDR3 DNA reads TGTGCCAGCAGTGAAAGGGGTGCTAGCACAGATACGCAGTATTTT.

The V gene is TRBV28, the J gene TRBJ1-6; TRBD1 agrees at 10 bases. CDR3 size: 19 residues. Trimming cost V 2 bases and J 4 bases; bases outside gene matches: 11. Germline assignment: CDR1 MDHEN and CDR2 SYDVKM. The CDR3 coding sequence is TGTGCCAGCAGTTTACCGGGACAGGGGCCCCTTCTTTATAATTCACCCCTCCACTTT. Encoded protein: CASSLPGQGPLLYNSPLHF.

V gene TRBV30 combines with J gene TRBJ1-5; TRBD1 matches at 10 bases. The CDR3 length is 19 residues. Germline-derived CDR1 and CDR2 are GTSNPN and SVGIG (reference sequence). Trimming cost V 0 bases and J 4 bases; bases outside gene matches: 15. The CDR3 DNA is TGTGCCTGGAGTGTACGTGGACAGGGGGTGAGGCCTCGGAATCAGCCCCAGCATTTT. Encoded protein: CAWSVRGQGVRPRNQPQHF. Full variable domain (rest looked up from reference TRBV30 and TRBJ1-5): SQTIHQWPATLVQPVGSPLSLECTVEGTSNPNLYWYRQAAGRGLQLLFYSVGIGQISSEVPQNLSASRPQDRQFILSSKKLLLSDSGFYLCAWSVRGQGVRPRNQPQHFGDGTRLSIL.

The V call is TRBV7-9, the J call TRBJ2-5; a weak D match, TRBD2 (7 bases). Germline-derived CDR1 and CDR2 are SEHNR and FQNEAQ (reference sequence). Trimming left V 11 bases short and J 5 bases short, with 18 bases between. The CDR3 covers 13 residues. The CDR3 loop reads CAGKGGNSETQYF. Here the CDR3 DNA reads TGTGCCGGCAAGGGGGGGAATAGTGAGACCCAGTACTTC.

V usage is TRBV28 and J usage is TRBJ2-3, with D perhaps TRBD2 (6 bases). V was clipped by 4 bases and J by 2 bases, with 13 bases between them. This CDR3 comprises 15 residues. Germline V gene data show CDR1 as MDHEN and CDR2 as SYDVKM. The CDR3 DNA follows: TGTGCCAGCAGTTACGGGGGATCGAACACAGATACGCAGTATTTT. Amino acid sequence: CASSYGGSNTDTQYF.

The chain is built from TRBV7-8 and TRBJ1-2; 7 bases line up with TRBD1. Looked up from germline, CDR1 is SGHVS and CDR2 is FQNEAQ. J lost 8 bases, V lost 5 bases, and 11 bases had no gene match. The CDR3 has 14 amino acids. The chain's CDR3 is CASSRTGAEWGYTF. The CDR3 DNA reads TGTGCCAGCAGCCGTACAGGGGCTGAGTGGGGCTACACCTTC. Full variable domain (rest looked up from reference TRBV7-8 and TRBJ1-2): GAGVSQSPRYKVAKRGQDVALRCDPISGHVSLFWYQQALGQGPEFLTYFQNEAQLDKSGLPSDRFFAERPEGSVSTLKIQRTQQEDSAVYLCASSRTGAEWGYTFGSGTRLTVV.

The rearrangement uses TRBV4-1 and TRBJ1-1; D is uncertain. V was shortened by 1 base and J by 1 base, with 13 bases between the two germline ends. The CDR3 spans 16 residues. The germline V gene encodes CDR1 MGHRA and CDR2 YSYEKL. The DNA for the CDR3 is TGCGCCAGCAGCCAAGGAATGGCTCGGGGGAACACTGAAGCTTTCTTT. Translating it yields CASSQGMARGNTEAFF.

CDR3 DNA: TGTGCCAGCAGTTTGGGAAGGGGCGGCTACGAGCAGTACTTC. The encoded protein is CASSLGRGGYEQYF. The chain couples TRBV27 to TRBJ2-7, with D maybe TRBD1 (5 bases). The germline V gene encodes CDR1 MNHEY and CDR2 SMNVEV (reference sequence). The germline V and J ends were trimmed by 3 bases and 3 bases, with 12 bases remaining between them. The CDR3 spans 14 residues.

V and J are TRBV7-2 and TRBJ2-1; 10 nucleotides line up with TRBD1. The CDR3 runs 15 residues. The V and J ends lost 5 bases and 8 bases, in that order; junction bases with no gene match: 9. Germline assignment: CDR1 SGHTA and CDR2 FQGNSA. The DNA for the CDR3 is TGTGCCAGCAGCCTAAATCGGGACAGGGGCGATGAGCAGTTCTTC. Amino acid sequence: CASSLNRDRGDEQFF.

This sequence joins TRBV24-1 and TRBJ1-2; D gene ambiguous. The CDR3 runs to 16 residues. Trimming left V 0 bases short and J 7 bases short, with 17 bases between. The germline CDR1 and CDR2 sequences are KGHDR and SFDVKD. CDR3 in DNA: TGTGCCACCAGTGATTTGCTCAGAGCGAAGAGTCCTGGCTACACCTTC. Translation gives CATSDLLRAKSPGYTF.

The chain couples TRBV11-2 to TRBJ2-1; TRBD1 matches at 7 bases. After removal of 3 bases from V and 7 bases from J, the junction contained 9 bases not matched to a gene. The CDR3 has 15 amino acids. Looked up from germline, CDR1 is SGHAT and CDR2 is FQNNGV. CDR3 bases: TGTGCCAGCAGCTTGTCGCCAGGGGGAACGAATGAGCAGTTCTTC. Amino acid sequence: CASSLSPGGTNEQFF.

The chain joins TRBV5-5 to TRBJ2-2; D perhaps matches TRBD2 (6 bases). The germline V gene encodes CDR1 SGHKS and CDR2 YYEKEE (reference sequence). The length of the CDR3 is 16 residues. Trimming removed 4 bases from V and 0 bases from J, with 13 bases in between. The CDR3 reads CASSPAGRTNTGELFF. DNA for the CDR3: TGTGCCAGCAGCCCGGCGGGACGCACGAACACCGGGGAGCTGTTTTTT. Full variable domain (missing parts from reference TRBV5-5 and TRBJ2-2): DAGVTQSPTHLIKTRGQQVTLRCSPISGHKSVSWYQQVLGQGPQFIFQYYEKEERGRGNFPDRFSARQFPNYSSELNVNALLLGDSALYLCASSPAGRTNTGELFFGEGSRLTVL.

This CDR3 is CASSDGTQLRYF. The CDR3 nucleotides read TGTGCCAGCAGTGACGGGACACAGCTCAGGTATTTT. The gene calls are TRBV6-7 and TRBJ2-3, with D perhaps matching TRBD1 (6 bases). TRBV6-7 is sorted into the ORF group, with uncertain function. The V end lost 5 bases, the J end lost 14 bases, and 17 bases lay between the germline ends. CDR3 length: 12 amino acids.

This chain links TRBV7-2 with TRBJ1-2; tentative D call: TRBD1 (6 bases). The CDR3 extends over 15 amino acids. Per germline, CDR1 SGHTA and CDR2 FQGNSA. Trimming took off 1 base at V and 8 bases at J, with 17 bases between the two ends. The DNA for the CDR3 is TGTGCCAGCAGCTTAGAATCTCAGGGGCCCGGCGGCTACACCTTC. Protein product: CASSLESQGPGGYTF. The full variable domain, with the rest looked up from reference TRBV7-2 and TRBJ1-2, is GAGVSQSPSNKVTEKGKDVELRCDPISGHTALYWYRQSLGQGLEFLIYFQGNSAPDKSGLPSDRFSAERTGGSVSTLTIQRTQQEDSAVYLCASSLESQGPGGYTFGSGTRLTVV.

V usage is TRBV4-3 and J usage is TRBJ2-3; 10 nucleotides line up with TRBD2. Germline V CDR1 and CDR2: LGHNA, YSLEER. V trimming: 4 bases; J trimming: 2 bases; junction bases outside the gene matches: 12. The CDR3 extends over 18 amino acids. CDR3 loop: CASSPEPLLAGTTDTQYF. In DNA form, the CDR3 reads TGCGCCAGCAGCCCAGAGCCCCTACTAGCGGGGACCACAGATACGCAGTATTTT.

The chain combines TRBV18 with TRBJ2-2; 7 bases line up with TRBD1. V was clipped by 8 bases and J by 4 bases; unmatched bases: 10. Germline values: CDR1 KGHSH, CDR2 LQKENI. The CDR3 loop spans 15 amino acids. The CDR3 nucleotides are TGTGCCAGCCTGAAACAGGGGATGGGCACCGGGGAGCTGTTTTTT. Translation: CASLKQGMGTGELFF.